Shown below are 10 T cell receptor beta chains from a single sample sequenced in a study of T cell responses to AZD1222 COVID-19 vaccine. TCRdb's table, derived via immunoSEQ multiplex PCR, lists solely in-frame clones and lacks some. Of fewer than 200,000 clones in the sample, 70% to 90% were seen once. Source: peripheral blood, taken 28 days after the second AZD1222 dose. These receptors were taken from an adult who received the AZD1222 COVID-19 vaccine.

This chain connects TRBV25-1 to TRBJ1-1; D is unclear. This CDR3 comprises 17 residues. CDR1 is MGHDK, CDR2 SYGVNS, per germline. V was clipped by 4 bases and J by 1 base, with 19 bases between them. CDR3 region: CASSGSPFRPQNTEAFF. As DNA, the CDR3 is TGTGCCAGCAGTGGTAGCCCCTTCCGGCCCCAGAACACTGAAGCTTTCTTT.

This clone has just one count. The chain uses TRBV24-1 and TRBJ1-2, with D maybe TRBD1 (5 bases). Trimming took off 4 bases at V and 6 bases at J, with 14 bases between the two ends. Germline CDR1 KGHDR, CDR2 SFDVKD. The CDR3 is made up of 14 amino acids. In nucleotides, the CDR3 is TGTGCCACCAGTGACGATTCCGGGACCGATGGCTACACCTTC. This encodes CATSDDSGTDGYTF.

The chain joins TRBV6-4 to TRBJ1-1; D is unresolved. V lost 5 bases and J 0 bases, leaving 13 bases between the germline ends. Germline CDR1 and CDR2: MRHNA and SNTAGT. CDR3 length: 15 amino acids. CDR3 protein: CASSPQPGLNTEAFF. CDR3 bases: TGTGCCAGCAGTCCTCAACCGGGCTTGAACACTGAAGCTTTCTTT.

This clone was observed a single time. One end of the junction is discordant with germline, which a read error may explain. The gene calls are TRBV6-2 or TRBV6-3 and TRBJ2-7; TRBD1 is a possible D gene (6 bases). Germline V gives CDR1 MNHEY, CDR2 SVGEGT. This CDR3 comprises 14 residues. CDR3 protein: CASSRDIVSHEQYF. CDR3 bases: TGTGCCAGCAGCAGGGACATAGTCTCCCACGAGCAGTACTTC.

The rearrangement joins TRBV12-3 or TRBV12-4 to TRBJ2-2; D gene uncertain. This CDR3 has 13 residues. V was cut by 6 bases and J by 1 base, with 6 bases left in between. The CDR3 loop reads CASREQNTGELFF. The DNA for the CDR3 is TGTGCCAGCAGGGAGCAGAACACCGGGGAGCTGTTTTTT.

The V and J genes are TRBV7-6 and TRBJ1-3; 10 bases fit TRBD1. There are 16 residues in the CDR3. Unmatched junction bases numbered 1, after V lost 0 bases and J lost 2 bases. Germline V CDR1 and CDR2: SGHVS, FNYEAQ. The CDR3 sequence: CASSLAGTGAGNTIYF. In DNA, the CDR3 is TGTGCCAGCAGCTTAGCCGGGACAGGGGCTGGAAACACCATATATTTT.

The chain carries TRBV19 and TRBJ2-7; possibly TRBD2 for D (6 bases). The ends were cut back, 6 bases at V and 3 bases at J, with 15 bases in the middle. The CDR3 is 14 amino acids. CDR1 is LNHDA and CDR2 is SQIVND in the germline V gene (reference sequence). In DNA form, the CDR3 reads TGTGCCAGTAGCCCCAGCCGGGGGTTCTACGAGCAGTACTTC. Translation gives CASSPSRGFYEQYF.

The rearrangement links TRBV18 to TRBJ1-1; possible D gene TRBD1, 5 bases. Germline loops: CDR1 KGHSH, CDR2 LQKENI. The CDR3 consists of 15 residues. V lost 3 bases to trimming and J lost 3 bases, with 14 bases between them. The CDR3 loop reads CASSPGKGTYTEAFF. In DNA, the CDR3 is TGTGCCAGCTCACCGGGTAAGGGGACGTACACTGAAGCTTTCTTT.

This sequence joins TRBV6-6 and TRBJ1-2, with a possible D match to TRBD1 (5 bases). V lost 5 bases and J lost 6, with 10 bases in between. Germline-derived CDR1 and CDR2 are MNHNY and SVGAGI (reference sequence). The CDR3 sequence is 12 residues long. The CDR3 region has the DNA TGTGCCAGCAGTCCAGGGACTCATGGCTACACCTTC. Its translation: CASSPGTHGYTF.

The chain carries TRBV11-2 and TRBJ1-3; no reliable D call. The CDR3 is 13 residues long. Trimming took 5 bases from V and 4 from J, leaving 9 bases between them. CDR1 and CDR2 (germline): SGHAT, FQNNGV. CDR3: CASSGLGGNTIYF. CDR3 nucleotides: TGTGCCAGCAGCGGTCTGGGGGGAAACACCATATATTTT.